These 17 T cell receptor beta chains originate from one sample sequenced in a study of blood T cell repertoires in COVID-19. Profiled with immunoSEQ multiplex PCR; TCRdb holds only in-frame clones, not every one. This sample has roughly 200,000 clones, with 88% found just once. Input material: peripheral blood. The receptor source for this set is a man between 18 and 35 years old with active or convalescent COVID-19.

This chain links TRBV12-3 or TRBV12-4 with TRBJ1-2; D is unclear. The CDR3 consists of 11 residues. Trimming pared 0 bases from V and 7 bases from J, leaving 3 bases between. CDR3 sequence (DNA): TGTGCCAGCAGTTTAGCGAGTGGCTACACCTTC. Its translation: CASSLASGYTF.

The chain has TRBV18 and TRBJ2-3, with 7 bases lining up with TRBD2. J gave up 4 bases and V 4 bases, and 2 bases lay outside the gene matches. The V gene's germline CDR1 is KGHSH and CDR2 LQKENI. This CDR3 is 13 amino acids long. CDR3 in DNA: TGTGCCAGCTCACTGGCGGGAGCAGATACGCAGTATTTT. Translation gives CASSLAGADTQYF.

The chain employs TRBV11-2 and TRBJ1-1, with D possibly TRBD1 on 5 matching bases. CDR1 is SGHAT and CDR2 is FQNNGV in the germline V gene. V was shortened by 5 bases and J by 0 bases, with 13 bases between the two germline ends. There are 15 residues in the CDR3. CDR3: CASSPRQQLNTEAFF. CDR3 in DNA: TGTGCCAGCAGCCCGCGACAGCAATTGAACACTGAAGCTTTCTTT. The entire variable domain, with the rest obtained from reference TRBV11-2 and TRBJ1-1, is as follows: EAGVAQSPRYKIIEKRQSVAFWCNPISGHATLYWYQQILGQGPKLLIQFQNNGVVDDSQLPKDRFSAERLKGVDSTLKIQPAKLEDSAVYLCASSPRQQLNTEAFFGQGTRLTVV.

J is TRBJ2-4 and V is TRBV29-1, with a weak D call TRBD1 (5 bases). Deletions cut 3 bases from V and 4 bases from J, with 10 bases between. CDR3 length: 13 amino acids. Germline CDR1 SQVTM, CDR2 ANQGSEA. This chain's CDR3 is CSVEATEKNIQYF. DNA of the CDR3: TGCAGCGTTGAGGCGACAGAGAAAAACATTCAGTACTTC. The whole variable domain, filled in from reference TRBV29-1 and TRBJ2-4, reads SAVISQKPSRDICQRGTSLTIQCQVDSQVTMMFWYRQQPGQSLTLIATANQGSEATYESGFVIDKFPISRPNLTFSTLTVSNMSPEDSSIYLCSVEATEKNIQYFGAGTRLSVL.

The chain couples TRBV14 to TRBJ2-2; 7 bases agree with TRBD2. Germline CDR1 SGHDN, CDR2 FVKESK. This CDR3 is 15 amino acids long. Trimming removed 1 base from V and 1 base from J; junction bases left unmatched: 0. CDR3 protein: CASSQAGGNTGELFF. The CDR3 DNA follows: TGTGCCAGCAGCCAAGCGGGAGGGAACACCGGGGAGCTGTTTTTT.

V usage is TRBV5-1 and J usage is TRBJ2-3; TRBD2 aligns across 8 bases. J lost 3 bases, V lost 6 bases, and 9 bases had no gene match. Germline CDR1 reads SGHRS; CDR2 reads YFSETQ. The CDR3 is 15 residues long. CDR3 DNA: TGCGCCAGCACCTATAGCGGGGAGCGAACAGATACGCAGTATTTT. Protein product: CASTYSGERTDTQYF.

This chain uses TRBV27 with TRBJ2-3, with TRBD2 matching over 7 bases. CDR1 and CDR2 (germline): MNHEY, SMNVEV (reference sequence). This CDR3 has 16 residues. V was pared by 6 bases and J by 4 bases, with 13 bases of the junction left unmatched. This chain's CDR3 is CASRPLRLATPDTQYF. In nucleotides, the CDR3 is TGTGCCAGCAGACCCCTTCGACTAGCCACCCCAGATACGCAGTATTTT.

V usage is TRBV6-1 and J usage is TRBJ1-3; TRBD1 aligns across 8 bases. Trimming cost V 3 bases and J 4 bases; bases outside gene matches: 5. Germline assignment: CDR1 MNHNS and CDR2 SASEGT. There are 15 residues in the CDR3. DNA of the CDR3: TGTGCCAGCAGTGACCAGGGGGCAGCGGGAAACACCATATATTTT. Encoded protein: CASSDQGAAGNTIYF.

This clone has just one count. The V gene is TRBV6-5, the J gene TRBJ1-1; 7 bases align to TRBD1. V shed 2 bases and J 5 bases; nucleotides not matched to a gene: 8. The CDR3 loop spans 15 amino acids. The germline CDR1 and CDR2 sequences are MNHEY and SVGAGI. CDR3 loop: CASSYPGTEGTEAFF. CDR3 sequence (DNA): TGTGCCAGCAGTTACCCCGGGACAGAGGGGACTGAAGCTTTCTTT.

V usage is TRBV10-2 and J usage is TRBJ2-7, with D perhaps TRBD1 (5 bases). CDR1 WSHSY and CDR2 SAAADI come from the germline V gene. This CDR3 is 13 amino acids long. The V and J ends lost 7 bases and 0 bases respectively, with 10 bases between them. For the CDR3, the DNA is TGCGCCAGCATTCAGGGCGACTCCTACGAGCAGTACTTC. Translated: CASIQGDSYEQYF.

The chain is built from TRBV9 and TRBJ2-6; D is unclear. In germline, CDR1 is SGDLS, CDR2 YYNGEE. V dropped 4 bases and J dropped 4 bases, with 6 bases sitting between them. This CDR3 contains 13 residues. CDR3 in amino acids: CASSPGGANVLTF. DNA of the CDR3: TGTGCCAGCAGCCCCGGGGGGGCCAACGTCCTGACTTTC.

This clone has a single count. The chain joins TRBV6-6 to TRBJ1-6; TRBD1 aligns across 8 bases. Looked up from germline, CDR1 is MNHNY and CDR2 is SVGAGI (reference sequence). The CDR3 is 17 amino acids. J was trimmed by 7 bases and V by 6 bases; bases with no gene match: 14. The CDR3, as DNA: TGTGCCAGCAGACGACAGGGGCATGGGATCGCCAATTCACCCCTCCACTTT. Translating it yields CASRRQGHGIANSPLHF.

This clone was found once. The chain carries TRBV14 and TRBJ2-3; D gene ambiguous. The CDR3 has 13 amino acids. The germline V gene encodes CDR1 SGHDN and CDR2 FVKESK. Trimming pared 6 bases from V and 0 bases from J, leaving 7 bases between. CDR3 sequence reads: CASSQLSTDTQYF. The CDR3 nucleotides read TGTGCCAGCAGTCAACTTAGCACAGATACGCAGTATTTT.

The CDR3 spells CASSQGTSGNEQFF. The CDR3 region has the DNA TGTGCCAGCAGCCAAGGGACTAGCGGCAATGAGCAGTTCTTC. V usage is TRBV7-8 and J usage is TRBJ2-1, with TRBD2 matching over 11 bases. Trimming took 5 bases from V and 6 from J; bases not matched to a gene: 3. In germline, CDR1 is SGHVS, CDR2 FQNEAQ. This CDR3 region has 14 residues.

The rearrangement joins TRBV5-1 to TRBJ1-1; D is unresolved. V lost 4 bases and J lost 4, with 14 bases in between. Germline assignment: CDR1 SGHRS and CDR2 YFSETQ. CDR3 size: 14 residues. The CDR3: CASSPTEIATEAFF. The CDR3 nucleotides read TGCGCCAGCAGCCCGACGGAGATAGCCACTGAAGCTTTCTTT.

This clone was detected a few times. V usage is TRBV14 and J usage is TRBJ2-1, with TRBD2 matching 9 bases. This CDR3 is built from 17 residues. The trim removed 3 bases at V and 5 bases at J, leaving 11 bases unmatched. Germline V gene data show CDR1 as SGHDN and CDR2 as FVKESK. The CDR3 bases are TGTGCCAGCAGCCAGACACCGACTAGCGGACTCCACAATGAGCAGTTCTTC. This codes for CASSQTPTSGLHNEQFF.

The rearrangement uses TRBV28 and TRBJ1-2, with D perhaps TRBD1 (5 bases). Trimming removed 6 bases from V and 4 bases from J, with 21 bases in between. The CDR3 loop spans 16 amino acids. The germline V gene encodes CDR1 MDHEN and CDR2 SYDVKM. CDR3 coding DNA: TGTGCCAGCAGCCAATCTCAGGGCAGGAGGGCCTATGGCTACACCTTC. Translating gives CASSQSQGRRAYGYTF.